A single sample gave rise to the 12 T cell receptor beta chains below, sequenced in a study of blood T cell repertoires in COVID-19. Profiled with immunoSEQ multiplex PCR; TCRdb holds only in-frame clones, not every one. The data show 100,000 to 150,000 clones, with about 89% seen just once and about 17% held by the top ten. The sequencing sample was made of peripheral blood. Receptors were obtained from a man aged 45-60 years with active or convalescent COVID-19.

The chain uses TRBV3-1 (or the pseudogene TRBV3-2) and TRBJ1-5, with TRBD1 identical over 10 bases. V was clipped by 3 bases and J by 1 base; unmatched bases: 0. Germline CDR1 and CDR2: LGHDT and YNNKEL (reference sequence). The length of the CDR3 is 15 residues. The DNA for the CDR3 is TGTGCCAGCAGCCAGGGACAGGGGAGCAATCAGCCCCAGCATTTT. It yields the protein CASSQGQGSNQPQHF.

The chain links TRBV4-3 to TRBJ1-5, with D perhaps matching TRBD1 (5 bases). Germline V gene sequence: CDR1 LGHNA, CDR2 YSLEER. The CDR3 loop spans 16 amino acids. Trimming took off 0 bases at V and 4 bases at J, with 13 bases between the two ends. The CDR3 loop reads CASSQEPGPGNQPQHF. The CDR3 nucleotides read TGCGCCAGCAGCCAAGAACCAGGCCCAGGGAATCAGCCCCAGCATTTT.

The chain employs TRBV21-1 and TRBJ1-2. TRBV21-1 is designated a pseudogene. This CDR3 is built from 16 residues. This chain's CDR3 is CASSPSPGGVSYGYTF. The DNA of the CDR3 is TGTGCCAGCAGCCCTAGTCCCGGGGGAGTATCCTATGGCTACACCTTC.

The chain has TRBV6-2 or TRBV6-3 and TRBJ2-5, with D unclear. Looked up from germline, CDR1 is MNHEY and CDR2 is SVGEGT. CDR3 length: 13 residues. Trimming removed 3 bases from V and 2 bases from J, with 7 bases in between. CDR3 residues: CASSYTPQETQYF. The CDR3 DNA sequence: TGTGCCAGCAGTTATACTCCACAAGAGACCCAGTACTTC.

This chain links TRBV5-6 with TRBJ2-5; no clear D gene. The CDR3 totals 15 residues. V gave up 0 bases and J gave up 4 bases, with 13 bases separating them. Germline CDR1 SGHDT, CDR2 YYEEEE. The CDR3 coding sequence is TGTGCCAGCAGCTTGGGTCCTAGGTTATCAGAGACCCAGTACTTC. It codes for CASSLGPRLSETQYF.

J is TRBJ2-3 and V is TRBV5-1; TRBD2 is a possible D gene (5 bases). The CDR3 is made up of 13 amino acids. V lost 0 bases and J lost 5, with 7 bases in between. Germline V gene data show CDR1 as SGHRS and CDR2 as YFSETQ. As DNA, the CDR3 is TGCGCCAGCAGCTTGGGCCGGGGAGATACGCAGTATTTT. Amino acids: CASSLGRGDTQYF.

This rearrangement joins TRBV30 to TRBJ2-6; a possible D gene is TRBD1 (5 bases). V was pared by 2 bases and J by 5 bases, with 10 bases between. This CDR3 contains 14 residues. The V gene's germline CDR1 is GTSNPN and CDR2 SVGIG (reference sequence). DNA of the CDR3: TGTGCCTGGAGTTCAGGGCGGAGGGCCAACGTCCTGACTTTC. Translated: CAWSSGRRANVLTF.

The chain combines TRBV7-9 with TRBJ2-1; 7 nucleotides align to TRBD2. The germline V gene has CDR1 SEHNR and CDR2 FQNEAQ (reference sequence). This CDR3 contains 15 residues. The ends lost 5 bases at V and 4 bases at J; junction bases unmatched: 8. The chain's CDR3 is CASSQRDGGYNEQFF. The CDR3 DNA sequence: TGTGCCAGCAGCCAGCGGGACGGGGGGTACAATGAGCAGTTCTTC.

The chain has TRBV7-9 and TRBJ2-2, with D perhaps TRBD1 (6 bases). Germline CDR1 and CDR2: SEHNR and FQNEAQ (reference sequence). Trimming removed 5 bases at V and 0 bases at J, with 7 bases between. The CDR3 contains 14 residues. The chain's CDR3 is CASSRTANTGELFF. CDR3 sequence (DNA): TGTGCCAGCAGCCGGACAGCGAACACCGGGGAGCTGTTTTTT.

The rearrangement uses TRBV9 and TRBJ2-7, with 9 nucleotides matching TRBD2. The CDR3 extends over 16 amino acids. V gave up 0 bases and J gave up 3 bases; unmatched junction bases: 7. Looked up from germline, CDR1 is SGDLS and CDR2 is YYNGEE. CDR3 protein: CASSVGWREGNYEQYF. The CDR3 nucleotides are TGTGCCAGCAGCGTAGGTTGGCGGGAGGGAAACTACGAGCAGTACTTC. The full variable domain, in which reference TRBV9 and TRBJ2-7 provide the parts outside the CDR3, is DSGVTQTPKHLITATGQRVTLRCSPRSGDLSVYWYQQSLDQGLQFLIQYYNGEERAKGNILERFSAQQFPDLHSELNLSSLELGDSALYFCASSVGWREGNYEQYFGPGTRLTVT.

The V gene is TRBV6-2 or TRBV6-3, the J gene TRBJ2-7; D gene unclear. The CDR3 contains 12 residues. CDR1 and CDR2 from the germline V gene are MNHEY and SVGEGT. V dropped 5 bases and J dropped 4 bases, with 9 bases sitting between them. CDR3 protein: CASSLVFYEQYF. DNA of the CDR3: TGTGCCAGCAGTCTCGTCTTTTACGAGCAGTACTTC.

J is TRBJ1-2 and V is TRBV30, with D perhaps matching TRBD1 (5 bases). CDR3 length: 16 residues. CDR1 and CDR2 from the germline V gene are GTSNPN and SVGIG (reference sequence). Trimming pared 0 bases from V and 4 bases from J, leaving 18 bases between. The CDR3 reads CAWSVRIQGTLYGYTF. DNA for the CDR3: TGTGCCTGGAGTGTACGGATCCAGGGAACCCTCTATGGCTACACCTTC.